A selection of T cell receptor beta chains follows, all from one sample in a study of T cells in Graves' hyperthyroidism and ophthalmopathy. In TCRdb, the multiplex PCR reads were re-called with MiXCR into one record per CDR3 protein. Here the sample spans around 300,000 distinct CDR3 sequences, approximately 13% being singletons. Sequenced input: blood. The receptors were sampled from a woman in her twenties or thirties with Graves' hyperthyroidism. Each CDR3 is given with its conserved first and last residue. The D gene is left open where the match is weak. Clone size is stated in some rows and not others, as once, few, many or a class when expanded.

V gene	J gene	D gene	clone size	CDR3 DNA	CDR3 protein
TRBV28	TRBJ2-3	NA	few	TGTGCCAGCAGTTTGGCCGGGGCTACCATCACAGATACGCAGTATTTT	CASSLAGATITDTQYF
TRBV19	TRBJ2-1	NA	NA	TGTGCCAGTAGTATAGGGACCCCTGGGGGTGAGCAGTTCTTC	CASSIGTPGGEQFF
TRBV14	TRBJ2-7	TRBD2	NA	TGTGCCAGCAGCCGGACTAGCGGGCTGCTCTACGAGCAGTACTTC	CASSRTSGLLYEQYF
TRBV5-1	TRBJ2-2	NA	many	TGCGCCAGCAGCTTTGCAGGGGTCACCGGGGAGCTGTTTTTT	CASSFAGVTGELFF
TRBV13	TRBJ2-1	TRBD1	many	TGTGCCACCACCCCCGGACAGGACGAGCAGTTCTTC	CATTPGQDEQFF
TRBV19	TRBJ2-7	TRBD2	few	TGTGCCAGTAGTCTCCGGGGGGTAAACTACGAGCAGTACTTC	CASSLRGVNYEQYF
TRBV19	TRBJ2-7	TRBD2	many	TGTGCCAGTAGCGGGGGGGAGTACTACGAGCAGTACTTC	CASSGGEYYEQYF
TRBV30	TRBJ1-4	TRBD1	many	TGTGCCTGGAGTGCTGGTGGGACAGGAGTAGAAAAACTGTTTTTT	CAWSAGGTGVEKLFF
TRBV7-9	TRBJ1-1	TRBD1	many	TGTGCCAGCAGCCAGGGGGGCGGATTCACTGAAGCTTTCTTT	CASSQGGGFTEAFF
TRBV6-1	TRBJ1-2	TRBD1	NA	TGTGCCAGCAGTTCTCCGGGACAGGGGGCGCATGGCTACACCTTC	CASSSPGQGAHGYTF
TRBV3-1	TRBJ1-6	NA	NA	TGTGCCAGCAGCCAAGGGGCCTCGGGGCTTAATTCACCCCTCCACTTT	CASSQGASGLNSPLHF
TRBV20-1	TRBJ1-1	NA	NA	TGCAGTGTCAAGGGTCAGGGAATGAACACGGAAGCTTTCTTT	CSVKGQGMNTEAFF
TRBV19	TRBJ2-1	NA	many	TGTGCCAGTAGGACAACTGGGAGGACAGGCACCGGTGAGCAGTTCTTC	CASRTTGRTGTGEQFF
TRBV5-1	TRBJ2-1	TRBD2	few	TGCGCCAGCAGCAGCCTACTGGGACTAGCGGACTACAATGAGCAGTTCTTC	CASSSLLGLADYNEQFF
TRBV6-2/TRBV6-3	TRBJ1-1	NA	many	TGTGCCATCTCGGATACTACTAACACTGAAGCTTTCTTT	CAISDTTNTEAFF
TRBV20-1	TRBJ1-1	NA	many	TGCAGTGCTAGAGCGACTAACACTGAAGCTTTCTTT	CSARATNTEAFF
TRBV12-3/TRBV12-4	TRBJ1-3	TRBD1	many	TGTGCCAGCAGTACCGGGACAGGGGCAAACACCATATATTTT	CASSTGTGANTIYF
TRBV28	TRBJ2-2	NA	many	TGTGCCAGCAATCTCCGGGGGTTCCGGGACACCGGGGAGCTGTTTTTT	CASNLRGFRDTGELFF
TRBV7-9	TRBJ1-3	TRBD1	NA	TGTGCCAGCAGCTCGATCACCCAGGACAGGGGAAACACCATATATTTT	CASSSITQDRGNTIYF
TRBV10-3	TRBJ1-2	NA	many	TGTGCCGCCTACCGTGGCCTCCCAACAATCTATGGCTACACCTTC	CAAYRGLPTIYGYTF
TRBV18	TRBJ1-2	NA	few	TGTGCCAGCTCACCCCAGGAGAGCTATGGCTACACCTTC	CASSPQESYGYTF
TRBV7-6	TRBJ1-5	TRBD1	few	TGTGCCAGCAGCTTAGAGGCAGGGGGCGATCAGCCCCAGCATTTT	CASSLEAGGDQPQHF
TRBV9	TRBJ2-1	TRBD2	many	TGTGCCAGCAGCGTGTTGACTAGCTCCAATGAGCAGTTCTTC	CASSVLTSSNEQFF
TRBV5-1	TRBJ2-5	NA	many	TGCGCCAGCAGATATGGAGAGACCCAGTACTTC	CASRYGETQYF
TRBV28	TRBJ2-2	NA	few	TGTGCCACCTCTACTTTCACCGGGGAGCTGTTTTTT	CATSTFTGELFF
TRBV7-2	TRBJ2-7	TRBD2	many	TGTGCCAGCAGCCCCCCCGGGGGGGGTTACGAGCAGTACTTC	CASSPPGGGYEQYF
TRBV10-3	TRBJ2-1	NA	NA	TGTGCCATCAGTGTCCTCCTTTGGATGGGGTTCTTC	CAISVLLWMGFF
TRBV11-2	TRBJ2-7	NA	NA	TGTGCCAGCAGCCCCGTAGGCGAGCAGTACTTC	CASSPVGEQYF
TRBV20-1	TRBJ2-5	NA	many	TGCAGTGCTAGAGATGGTTCCCCGGGACATCCCCAAGAGACCCAGTACTTC	CSARDGSPGHPQETQYF
TRBV19	TRBJ2-1	TRBD2	NA	TGTGCCAGTAGTATCGGGTGGAGGGCGGGAGAAGGTTACAATGAGCAGTTCTTC	CASSIGWRAGEGYNEQFF
TRBV18	TRBJ1-2	NA	few	TGTGCCAGCTCACGAATGGCAGGCGATGAAAGTGGCTACACCTTC	CASSRMAGDESGYTF
TRBV19	TRBJ1-1	NA	NA	TGTGCCAGTAGTATGACAGCCGCTAGGGAAGCTTTCTTT	CASSMTAAREAFF
TRBV3-1	TRBJ2-7	TRBD1	many	TGTGCCAGCAGCCAAGATTCCGTCTTTATGGGGGACAGGGACGAGCAGTACTTC	CASSQDSVFMGDRDEQYF
TRBV13	TRBJ1-2	TRBD1	NA	TGTGCCAGCAGCGGCGACAGGGGGCTGTCCTACACCTTC	CASSGDRGLSYTF
TRBV29-1	TRBJ1-4	NA	few	TGCAGCGCTGAGACGTCGGGGGCTGGGGAAAAACTGTTTTTT	CSAETSGAGEKLFF
TRBV7-2	TRBJ2-6	NA	few	TGTGCCAGCAGCTTAACCCCATCACAGGACGTCCTGACTTTC	CASSLTPSQDVLTF
TRBV4-1	TRBJ2-2	NA	NA	TGCGCCAGCAGCCAAGTTTTTTTGCCATACGGGGCCGGGGAGCTGTTTTTT	CASSQVFLPYGAGELFF
TRBV5-6	TRBJ2-7	TRBD2	NA	TGTGCCAGCACTACCGGGACTAGAGTCTACGAGCAGTACTTC	CASTTGTRVYEQYF
TRBV12-3/TRBV12-4	TRBJ1-5	NA	few	TGTGCCAGCAGTTTAGGCAGGACTAGCCACAGGCATTTT	CASSLGRTSHRHF
TRBV27	TRBJ2-7	TRBD2	NA	TGTGCCAGCAAGAAGGGACTAGCGGCCGAGCAGTACTTC	CASKKGLAAEQYF
TRBV30	TRBJ1-2	TRBD1	many	TGTGCCTGGAGTGTAGGCCCGGGGACAGGGATGGGCTACACCTTC	CAWSVGPGTGMGYTF
TRBV20-1	TRBJ2-3	TRBD2	few	TGCAGTGCTCCCTGGGTCCCGGGGGGAACAGATACGCAGTATTTT	CSAPWVPGGTDTQYF
TRBV20-1	TRBJ2-7	TRBD2	NA	TGCAGTGCTAGAGGGACCCGGGAGGCCGCCTCCTACGAGCAGTACTTC	CSARGTREAASYEQYF
TRBV20-1	TRBJ2-6	NA	few	TGCAGTGCTAGAGAAGGGACCTCTGGGGCCAACGTCCTGACTTTC	CSAREGTSGANVLTF
TRBV4-2	TRBJ2-7	TRBD1	few	TGTGCCAGCAGCTCGTGGGACAGCAAGTACGAGCAGTACTTC	CASSSWDSKYEQYF
TRBV20-1	TRBJ2-2	NA	NA	TGCAGTGCTAGAGATCTGCGGGATGCCGGGGAGCTGTTTTTT	CSARDLRDAGELFF
TRBV28	TRBJ2-7	NA	many	TGTGCCAGCATAGGGGGTCTAGAGTTGGACGAGCAGTACTTC	CASIGGLELDEQYF
TRBV10-3	TRBJ1-1	NA	many	TGTGCCATCAGTGATTACCTCCTAGACCCTGAAGCTTTCTTT	CAISDYLLDPEAFF
TRBV10-2	TRBJ2-2	TRBD2	few	TGCGCCAGCAGTCCAATAGCGGGAGCTAGCGGGGAGCTGTTTTTT	CASSPIAGASGELFF
TRBV20-1	TRBJ2-1	NA	NA	TGCAGTGCTAGTGACTTCAATGAGCAGTTCTTC	CSASDFNEQFF